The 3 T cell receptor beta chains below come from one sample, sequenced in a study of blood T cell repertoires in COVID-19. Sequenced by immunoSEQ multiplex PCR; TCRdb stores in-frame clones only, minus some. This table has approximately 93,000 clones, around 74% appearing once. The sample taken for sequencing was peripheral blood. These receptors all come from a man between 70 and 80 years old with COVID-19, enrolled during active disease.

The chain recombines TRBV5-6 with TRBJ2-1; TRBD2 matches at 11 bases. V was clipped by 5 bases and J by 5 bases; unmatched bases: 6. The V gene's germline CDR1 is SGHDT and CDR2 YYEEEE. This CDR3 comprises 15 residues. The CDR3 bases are TGTGCCAGCAGACTACTACTAGCGGGAGACAATGAGCAGTTCTTC. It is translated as CASRLLLAGDNEQFF.

CDR3 residues: CASSRLPGLAGYGEQYF. CDR3 DNA: TGTGCCAGCAGCCGACTCCCGGGACTAGCGGGATATGGCGAGCAGTACTTC. This rearrangement joins TRBV5-6 to TRBJ2-7; 13 positions match TRBD2. J gave up 6 bases and V 4 bases, and 13 bases lay outside the gene matches. This CDR3 contains 17 residues. Germline V gives CDR1 SGHDT, CDR2 YYEEEE.

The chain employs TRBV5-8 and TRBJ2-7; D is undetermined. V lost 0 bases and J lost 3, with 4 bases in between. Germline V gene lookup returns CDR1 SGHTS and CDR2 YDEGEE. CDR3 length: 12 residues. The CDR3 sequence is CASSLVSYEQYF. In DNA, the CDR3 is TGTGCCAGCAGCTTGGTTAGCTACGAGCAGTACTTC.